This T cell receptor beta chain was observed in a study of T cell changes during pregnancy in multiple sclerosis. Measured with immunoSEQ multiplex PCR; TCRdb has only the in-frame clones, and not every one. The sample includes tens of thousands of clones, around 93% of them seen just once. CDR3 length: 15 amino acids. The V segment lost 2 bases and the J segment 0 bases; nucleotides outside the gene matches: 4. From germline, CDR1 is MDHEN and CDR2 SYDVKM. Here the sequenced sample was peripheral blood, taken after pregnancy. This clonotype was obtained from a female donor with multiple sclerosis, enrolled in a pregnancy study. The J gene is TRBJ2-7, the V gene TRBV28; 7 nucleotides agree with TRBD2. CDR3 sequence reads: CASSLAGVTSYEQYF. The CDR3 bases are TGTGCCAGCAGTTTAGCGGGAGTAACCTCCTACGAGCAGTACTTC.